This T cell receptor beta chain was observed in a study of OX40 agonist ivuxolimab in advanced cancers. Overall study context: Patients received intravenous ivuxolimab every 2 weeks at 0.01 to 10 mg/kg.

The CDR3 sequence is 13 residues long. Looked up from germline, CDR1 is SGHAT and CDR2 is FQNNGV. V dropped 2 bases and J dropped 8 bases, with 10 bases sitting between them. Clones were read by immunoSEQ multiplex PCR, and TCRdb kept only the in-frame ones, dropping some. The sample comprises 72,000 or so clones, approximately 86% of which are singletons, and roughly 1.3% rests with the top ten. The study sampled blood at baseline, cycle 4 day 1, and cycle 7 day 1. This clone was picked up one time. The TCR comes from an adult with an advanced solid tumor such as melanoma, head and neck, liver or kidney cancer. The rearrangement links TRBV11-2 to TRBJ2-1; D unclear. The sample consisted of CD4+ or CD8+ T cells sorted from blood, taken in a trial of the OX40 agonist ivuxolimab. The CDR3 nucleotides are TGTGCCAGCAGCTTAAAAGCAATGGATGAGCAGTTCTTC. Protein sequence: CASSLKAMDEQFF.